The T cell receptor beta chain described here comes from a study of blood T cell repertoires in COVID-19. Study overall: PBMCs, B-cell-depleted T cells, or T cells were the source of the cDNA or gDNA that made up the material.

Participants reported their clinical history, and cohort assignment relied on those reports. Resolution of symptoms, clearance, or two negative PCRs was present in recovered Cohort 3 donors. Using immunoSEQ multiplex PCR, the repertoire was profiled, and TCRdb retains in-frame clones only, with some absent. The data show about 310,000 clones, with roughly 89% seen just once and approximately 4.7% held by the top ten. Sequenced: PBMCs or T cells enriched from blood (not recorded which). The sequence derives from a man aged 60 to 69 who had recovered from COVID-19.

The DNA of the CDR3 is TGTGCCACCAGCAGAGGACAGGGGGCCGAGCAGTACTTC. Its protein product is CATSRGQGAEQYF. The chain couples TRBV15 to TRBJ2-7; TRBD1 aligns across 10 bases. Trimming cost V 1 base and J 6 bases; bases outside gene matches: 0. CDR1 LNHNV and CDR2 YYDKDF come from the germline V gene (reference sequence). This CDR3 contains 13 residues.